Listed below are T cell receptor beta chains from one sample, sequenced in a study of CD8+CD57+ T cells in acquired aplastic anemia. TCRdb redid the calling of the reads with MiXCR, one entry per CDR3 protein. The table records roughly 170,000 distinct CDR3 sequences, nearly 50% of them present only once. The sequenced material came from sorted CD4+, CD8+, or CD8+CD57+ T cells (not recorded which) from PBMCs. The receptors here all came from a human donor with aplastic anemia. CDR3s include the opening cysteine and the closing phenylalanine or tryptophan. Fields, in order: J gene, V gene, clone size, D gene, CDR3 protein, CDR3 DNA. D genes are given only for firm matches. Where a row states a size, it is once, few, many or the class of an expanded clone; other rows omit it.

j_call: TRBJ1-1; v_call: TRBV30; clone_size: .; d_call: .; cdr3_aa: CAWSVEWGRAEAFF; cdr3_nt: TGTGCCTGGAGTGTCGAATGGGGGAGGGCTGAAGCTTTCTTT
j_call: TRBJ1-1; v_call: TRBV6-5; clone_size: many; d_call: .; cdr3_aa: CASSYFGKGDTEAFF; cdr3_nt: TGTGCCAGCAGTTACTTCGGAAAGGGGGACACTGAAGCTTTCTTT
j_call: TRBJ2-2; v_call: TRBV10-1; clone_size: .; d_call: TRBD1; cdr3_aa: CASSWVRGRDGTGELFF; cdr3_nt: TGCGCCAGCAGCTGGGTCAGGGGGCGGGATGGAACCGGGGAGCTGTTTTTT
j_call: TRBJ2-5; v_call: TRBV7-6; clone_size: .; d_call: TRBD2; cdr3_aa: CASSLLGTSGVETQYF; cdr3_nt: TGTGCTAGCAGCTTACTCGGGACTAGCGGGGTGGAGACCCAGTACTTC
j_call: TRBJ2-5; v_call: TRBV11-2; clone_size: many; d_call: .; cdr3_aa: CASSAVSQETQYF; cdr3_nt: TGTGCCAGCAGCGCGGTGAGTCAAGAGACCCAGTACTTC
j_call: TRBJ1-1; v_call: TRBV14; clone_size: .; d_call: TRBD1; cdr3_aa: CASSPSTGVDTEAFF; cdr3_nt: TGTGCCAGCAGCCCCTCAACAGGGGTGGACACTGAAGCTTTCTTT
j_call: TRBJ2-7; v_call: TRBV10-3; clone_size: .; d_call: .; cdr3_aa: CAISAAAGAPGDYEQYF; cdr3_nt: TGTGCCATCAGTGCAGCCGCGGGGGCCCCGGGAGACTACGAGCAGTACTTC
j_call: TRBJ1-2; v_call: TRBV20-1; clone_size: .; d_call: .; cdr3_aa: CSASPGGGGYTF; cdr3_nt: TGCAGTGCTAGCCCTGGGGGTGGTGGCTACACCTTC
j_call: TRBJ2-1; v_call: TRBV5-1; clone_size: many; d_call: .; cdr3_aa: CASSQEDYEQFF; cdr3_nt: TGCGCCAGCAGCCAGGAAGATTACGAGCAGTTCTTC
j_call: TRBJ1-6; v_call: TRBV5-5; clone_size: many; d_call: .; cdr3_aa: CASSPPTGTNSPLHF; cdr3_nt: TGTGCCAGCAGCCCACCAACAGGGACGAATTCACCCCTCCACTTT
j_call: TRBJ2-7; v_call: TRBV15; clone_size: few; d_call: .; cdr3_aa: CATSSRTTGREQYF; cdr3_nt: TGTGCCACCAGCTCTCGGACTACAGGGAGGGAGCAGTACTTC
j_call: TRBJ2-1; v_call: TRBV20-1; clone_size: .; d_call: TRBD2; cdr3_aa: CSARVEAGGYNEQFF; cdr3_nt: TGCAGTGCTAGGGTTGAAGCGGGGGGGTACAATGAGCAGTTCTTC
j_call: TRBJ2-2; v_call: TRBV2; clone_size: few; d_call: .; cdr3_aa: CASSPPGQRAGELFF; cdr3_nt: TGTGCCAGCAGCCCCCCCGGACAGCGGGCCGGGGAGCTGTTTTTT
j_call: TRBJ1-3; v_call: TRBV5-1; clone_size: many; d_call: .; cdr3_aa: CASSLLEGNSGNTIYF; cdr3_nt: TGCGCCAGCAGCTTGTTAGAGGGAAACTCTGGAAACACCATATATTTT
j_call: TRBJ2-7; v_call: TRBV10-1; clone_size: .; d_call: TRBD1; cdr3_aa: CASGDRGHYEQYF; cdr3_nt: TGCGCCAGCGGCGACAGGGGACACTACGAGCAGTACTTC
j_call: TRBJ1-1; v_call: TRBV11-2; clone_size: once; d_call: .; cdr3_aa: CATANQGGTEAFF; cdr3_nt: TGTGCCACCGCGAACCAGGGAGGCACTGAAGCTTTCTTT
j_call: TRBJ1-4; v_call: TRBV24-1; clone_size: .; d_call: .; cdr3_aa: CATQDGNEKLFF; cdr3_nt: TGTGCCACCCAGGACGGCAATGAAAAACTGTTTTTT
j_call: TRBJ2-7; v_call: TRBV11-3; clone_size: .; d_call: TRBD2; cdr3_aa: CASRELAGAHEQYF; cdr3_nt: TGTGCCAGCCGGGAACTAGCGGGAGCTCACGAGCAGTACTTC
j_call: TRBJ1-3; v_call: TRBV6-1; clone_size: few; d_call: TRBD1; cdr3_aa: CASAGGSSGNTIYF; cdr3_nt: TGTGCCAGCGCAGGGGGAAGCTCTGGAAACACCATATATTTT
j_call: TRBJ1-4; v_call: TRBV24-1; clone_size: few; d_call: .; cdr3_aa: CATSDLTATNEKLFF; cdr3_nt: TGTGCCACCAGTGACCTGACTGCAACTAATGAAAAACTGTTTTTT
j_call: TRBJ2-1; v_call: TRBV6-6; clone_size: .; d_call: .; cdr3_aa: CASKGFDNEQFF; cdr3_nt: TGTGCCAGCAAAGGCTTTGACAATGAGCAGTTCTTC
j_call: TRBJ1-1; v_call: TRBV10-3; clone_size: many; d_call: .; cdr3_aa: CAISESRGTDTEAFF; cdr3_nt: TGTGCCATCAGTGAGTCTAGGGGGACGGACACTGAAGCTTTCTTT
j_call: TRBJ1-2; v_call: TRBV14; clone_size: many; d_call: .; cdr3_aa: CASSDTKGRYYGYTF; cdr3_nt: TGTGCCAGCAGCGATACGAAAGGGAGGTATTATGGCTACACCTTC
j_call: TRBJ2-7; v_call: TRBV28; clone_size: many; d_call: TRBD1; cdr3_aa: CASRPGGQHYEQYF; cdr3_nt: TGTGCCAGCAGACCAGGGGGACAGCACTACGAGCAGTACTTC
j_call: TRBJ2-5; v_call: TRBV2; clone_size: .; d_call: .; cdr3_aa: CASYSRGQETQYF; cdr3_nt: TGTGCCAGCTATTCCAGGGGCCAAGAGACCCAGTACTTC
j_call: TRBJ2-1; v_call: TRBV5-1; clone_size: .; d_call: TRBD2; cdr3_aa: CASSMTSGRNNEQFF; cdr3_nt: TGCGCCAGCAGCATGACTAGCGGGAGAAACAATGAGCAGTTCTTC